These T cell receptor beta chains were read from a single sample in a study of T-cell reconstitution after alpha-beta-depleted transplantation in children. In TCRdb, the PCR reads were re-called with MiXCR into one record per CDR3 protein. The table lists 300,000 or so distinct CDR3 sequences, approximately 9.6% of them singletons, with 10% in the top ten. The source was PBMCs from the stem cell graft donor, collected from the stem cell graft. Receptor source: a human donor who donated a stem cell graft to a child with SCID. Both conserved end residues are part of each CDR3. Each record gives: J gene, D gene, CDR3 length, clone size, V gene, CDR3 protein, CDR3 DNA. A D gene is named only where the DNA matches it firmly. A row's size may be missing; if present it is once, few, many or a size class.

TRBJ2-5 | TRBD1 | 14 | few | TRBV6-5 | CASSYGTGVETQYF | TGTGCCAGCAGTTACGGGACAGGAGTGGAGACCCAGTACTTC
TRBJ2-1 | NA | 12 | NA | TRBV25-1 | CASRTEYNEQFF | TGTGCCAGCAGGACAGAGTACAATGAGCAGTTCTTC
TRBJ2-5 | NA | 15 | NA | TRBV12-3/TRBV12-4 | CASSLDGQYQETQYF | TGTGCCAGCAGTTTAGACGGACAGTACCAAGAGACCCAGTACTTC
TRBJ2-7 | TRBD2 | 18 | NA | TRBV18 | CASSFAQGGGAKSYEQYF | TGTGCCAGCTCATTCGCCCAAGGCGGGGGGGCTAAATCCTACGAGCAGTACTTC
TRBJ1-4 | NA | 16 | NA | TRBV6-2/TRBV6-3 | CASSLTPSSANEKLFF | TGTGCCAGCAGTCTCACCCCTTCGTCAGCTAATGAAAAACTGTTTTTT
TRBJ2-2 | NA | 18 | few | TRBV27 | CASSLKYRGGLDTGELFF | TGTGCCAGCAGTTTAAAGTACAGGGGAGGGTTGGACACCGGGGAGCTGTTTTTT
TRBJ2-7 | NA | 14 | NA | TRBV7-9 | CASSLGDQPYEQYF | TGTGCCAGCAGCTTGGGGGACCAACCCTACGAGCAGTACTTC
TRBJ2-5 | NA | 14 | few | TRBV12-3/TRBV12-4 | CASRPGGLGETQYF | TGTGCCAGCAGACCCGGGGGGCTCGGAGAGACCCAGTACTTC
TRBJ2-7 | NA | 14 | NA | TRBV20-1 | CSARSPRSPYEQYF | TGCAGTGCTAGATCCCCTAGGTCCCCCTACGAGCAGTACTTC
TRBJ2-7 | NA | 15 | few | TRBV5-1 | CASSPGSGVIYEQYF | TGCGCCAGCAGCCCGGGATCAGGAGTAATCTACGAGCAGTACTTC
TRBJ2-6 | NA | 14 | once | TRBV29-1 | CSVGPEAGANVLTF | TGCAGCGTCGGTCCTGAGGCCGGGGCCAACGTCCTGACTTTC
TRBJ2-1 | TRBD2 | 16 | NA | TRBV9 | CASSGGMGLGYNEQFF | TGTGCCAGCAGCGGCGGGATGGGACTAGGATACAATGAGCAGTTCTTC
TRBJ1-6 | NA | 15 | NA | TRBV27 | CASSQFVQTDSPLHF | TGTGCCAGCAGTCAATTCGTTCAAACCGATTCACCCCTCCACTTT
TRBJ2-7 | NA | 14 | NA | TRBV11-2 | CASSSYRGVYEQYF | TGTGCCAGCAGCTCTTACCGCGGGGTCTACGAGCAGTACTTC
TRBJ1-4 | NA | 13 | NA | TRBV5-1 | CASSLSQGLKLFF | TGCGCCAGCAGCTTGAGCCAGGGACTAAAACTGTTTTTT
TRBJ1-2 | TRBD1 | 13 | few | TRBV7-9 | CASRQTGARGYTF | TGTGCCAGCAGACAGACAGGGGCACGAGGCTACACCTTC
TRBJ2-3 | NA | 13 | NA | TRBV20-1 | CSAREGRGDTQYF | TGCAGTGCTAGAGAGGGACGGGGAGATACGCAGTATTTT
TRBJ2-7 | TRBD1 | 11 | NA | TRBV6-6 | CASGTGVEQYF | TGTGCCAGTGGGACAGGGGTCGAGCAGTACTTC
TRBJ1-1 | TRBD1 | 14 | NA | TRBV7-2 | CASSRGGMNTEAFF | TGTGCCAGCAGCAGAGGGGGCATGAACACTGAAGCTTTCTTT
TRBJ1-5 | NA | 15 | NA | TRBV7-9 | CASSQPTGSNQPQHF | TGTGCCAGCAGCCAGCCGACAGGAAGCAATCAGCCCCAGCATTTT
TRBJ1-1 | NA | 13 | many | TRBV12-3/TRBV12-4 | CASDNGEDTEAFF | TGTGCCAGCGATAATGGGGAGGACACTGAAGCTTTCTTT
TRBJ2-3 | NA | 17 | NA | TRBV10-3 | CAISESPTGTSTDTQYF | TGTGCCATCAGTGAGTCCCCGACTGGTACTAGCACAGATACGCAGTATTTT
TRBJ2-6 | TRBD1 | 19 | few | TRBV11-1 | CASSASIQGTFSGANVLTF | TGTGCCAGCAGCGCCAGCATACAGGGGACCTTCTCTGGGGCCAACGTCCTGACTTTC
TRBJ2-5 | NA | 17 | few | TRBV9 | CASSVRADTLSGETQYF | TGTGCCAGCAGCGTAAGGGCCGATACCTTGTCGGGAGAGACCCAGTACTTC
TRBJ1-2 | TRBD1 | 14 | few | TRBV12-3/TRBV12-4 | CASRGTEFLYGYTF | TGTGCCAGTAGGGGGACAGAGTTCCTCTATGGCTACACCTTC
TRBJ1-2 | NA | 13 | few | TRBV12-3/TRBV12-4 | CASSLAGARGYTF | TGTGCCAGCAGTCTGGCGGGGGCGCGGGGCTACACCTTC
TRBJ2-3 | NA | 16 | NA | TRBV9 | CASSVVGRVGTDTQYF | TGTGCCAGCAGCGTAGTAGGCAGGGTTGGTACAGATACGCAGTATTTT
TRBJ2-7 | TRBD1 | 16 | NA | TRBV4-2 | CASSQETGGSPYEQYF | TGTGCCAGCAGCCAAGAAACAGGGGGCAGTCCCTACGAGCAGTACTTC
TRBJ2-7 | TRBD2 | 17 | few | TRBV20-1 | CSALRTSGGRSSYGQYF | TGCAGTGCTCTTAGGACTAGCGGGGGTCGTTCCTCCTACGGGCAGTACTTC
TRBJ2-7 | TRBD1 | 16 | NA | TRBV7-8 | CASSSLDRGRLYEQYF | TGTGCCAGCAGCTCCTTGGACAGGGGGCGCTTATACGAGCAGTACTTC
TRBJ1-2 | TRBD1 | 15 | few | TRBV7-9 | CASSPGTGISYGYTF | TGTGCCAGCAGCCCGGGGACAGGAATTTCCTATGGCTACACCTTC
TRBJ1-1 | NA | 14 | NA | TRBV10-3 | CAIRTKQKNTEAFF | TGTGCCATCAGGACAAAACAGAAGAACACTGAAGCTTTCTTT
TRBJ2-5 | TRBD1 | 17 | NA | TRBV5-1 | CASSLGEYRGRIETQYF | TGCGCCAGCAGCTTGGGAGAATACAGGGGGCGTATCGAGACCCAGTACTTC
TRBJ1-1 | NA | 16 | many | TRBV12-3/TRBV12-4 | CASSLSFLPGSTEAFF | TGTGCCAGCAGTTTGAGCTTTTTGCCGGGCAGCACTGAAGCTTTCTTT
TRBJ2-7 | NA | 11 | many | TRBV12-3/TRBV12-4 | CASSPGGEQYF | TGTGCCAGCAGTCCCGGGGGTGAGCAGTACTTC
TRBJ2-5 | TRBD2 | 14 | few | TRBV15 | CATSLPTSVETQYF | TGTGCCACCAGCCTTCCTACTAGCGTAGAGACCCAGTACTTC
TRBJ2-1 | TRBD2 | 17 | NA | TRBV5-1 | CASSYSGTSGVYNEQFF | TGCGCCAGCAGCTACTCCGGTACTAGCGGGGTATACAATGAGCAGTTCTTC
TRBJ2-7 | TRBD1 | 17 | NA | TRBV7-8 | CASSSRSDRGHTYEQYF | TGTGCCAGCAGCTCTCGATCCGACAGGGGGCATACCTACGAGCAGTACTTC
TRBJ1-1 | TRBD1 | 13 | many | TRBV27 | CASRQQGRTEAFF | TGTGCCAGCAGGCAACAGGGGCGAACTGAAGCTTTCTTT
TRBJ2-5 | NA | 12 | NA | TRBV24-1 | CATNTGGETQYF | TGTGCCACCAATACCGGAGGGGAGACCCAGTACTTC
TRBJ1-1 | NA | 13 | few | TRBV20-1 | CSARPGLGTEAFF | TGCAGTGCTAGACCAGGACTGGGTACTGAAGCTTTCTTT
TRBJ1-5 | NA | 15 | NA | TRBV7-9 | CASSHGPISNQPQHF | TGTGCCAGCAGCCATGGCCCCATTAGCAATCAGCCCCAGCATTTT
TRBJ2-7 | NA | 11 | NA | TRBV7-9 | CASSQESEQYF | TGTGCCAGCAGCCAAGAGAGCGAGCAGTACTTC
TRBJ2-7 | TRBD1 | 17 | few | TRBV19 | CASSTRTGARISYEQYF | TGTGCCAGTAGTACACGGACAGGAGCAAGAATATCCTACGAGCAGTACTTC
TRBJ2-1 | NA | 13 | NA | TRBV14 | CASSQGLENEQFF | TGTGCCAGCAGCCAAGGGCTGGAGAATGAGCAGTTCTTC
TRBJ2-4 | NA | 14 | NA | TRBV6-5 | CASSYREAKNIQYF | TGTGCCAGCAGTTACCGGGAAGCCAAAAACATTCAGTACTTC
TRBJ2-1 | TRBD2 | 14 | few | TRBV12-3/TRBV12-4 | CASRLAGLYNEQFF | TGTGCCAGCAGACTAGCGGGGTTGTACAATGAGCAGTTCTTC
TRBJ2-1 | TRBD1 | 19 | NA | TRBV5-1 | CASSLLTTSGTGLYNEQFF | TGCGCCAGCAGCTTGCTTACCACTTCCGGGACAGGACTTTACAATGAGCAGTTCTTC
TRBJ2-1 | TRBD2 | 16 | many | TRBV7-9 | CASSSLDSGDYNEQFF | TGTGCCAGCAGCTCCCTGGATAGCGGGGACTACAATGAGCAGTTCTTC
TRBJ1-5 | NA | 14 | few | TRBV6-4 | CASSDMRGNQPQHF | TGTGCCAGCAGTGATATGAGGGGCAATCAGCCCCAGCATTTT
TRBJ2-7 | TRBD1 | 16 | NA | TRBV6-1 | CASSTLGQVASDEQYF | TGTGCCAGCAGTACACTTGGACAGGTGGCATCGGACGAGCAGTACTTC
TRBJ2-2 | NA | 15 | few | TRBV7-9 | CASSGGPDGTGELFF | TGTGCCAGCAGCGGTGGGCCCGATGGCACCGGGGAGCTGTTTTTT
TRBJ2-4 | TRBD1 | 15 | NA | TRBV20-1 | CSARPGQRAKNIQYF | TGCAGTGCTAGACCGGGACAGCGAGCCAAAAACATTCAGTACTTC
TRBJ1-5 | NA | 21 | many | TRBV12-5 | CASGLVARARIRGYSNQPQHF | TGTGCTAGTGGTTTGGTAGCTAGGGCTCGTATACGAGGATATAGCAATCAGCCCCAGCATTTT
TRBJ1-4 | TRBD1 | 15 | NA | TRBV6-1 | CASRNRGAGNEKLFF | TGTGCCAGCAGAAACAGGGGGGCCGGTAATGAAAAACTGTTTTTT
TRBJ1-6 | NA | 10 | NA | TRBV5-6 | CAPGKTPLHF | TGTGCCCCAGGAAAGACACCCCTCCACTTT
TRBJ1-2 | NA | 12 | few | TRBV5-6 | CASSLAGQGYTF | TGTGCCAGCAGCTTGGCGGGGCAGGGCTACACCTTC
TRBJ2-7 | NA | 13 | once | TRBV9 | CASSAPPPGEQYF | TGTGCCAGCAGCGCCCCCCCCCCGGGGGAGCAGTACTTC
TRBJ2-3 | TRBD2 | 16 | few | TRBV9 | CASSTSSGGSTDTQYF | TGTGCCAGCAGCACTTCTAGCGGGGGGAGCACAGATACGCAGTATTTT
TRBJ2-3 | NA | 14 | many | TRBV6-1 | CASRDTGLTDTQYF | TGTGCCAGCAGAGACACCGGGCTCACAGATACGCAGTATTTT